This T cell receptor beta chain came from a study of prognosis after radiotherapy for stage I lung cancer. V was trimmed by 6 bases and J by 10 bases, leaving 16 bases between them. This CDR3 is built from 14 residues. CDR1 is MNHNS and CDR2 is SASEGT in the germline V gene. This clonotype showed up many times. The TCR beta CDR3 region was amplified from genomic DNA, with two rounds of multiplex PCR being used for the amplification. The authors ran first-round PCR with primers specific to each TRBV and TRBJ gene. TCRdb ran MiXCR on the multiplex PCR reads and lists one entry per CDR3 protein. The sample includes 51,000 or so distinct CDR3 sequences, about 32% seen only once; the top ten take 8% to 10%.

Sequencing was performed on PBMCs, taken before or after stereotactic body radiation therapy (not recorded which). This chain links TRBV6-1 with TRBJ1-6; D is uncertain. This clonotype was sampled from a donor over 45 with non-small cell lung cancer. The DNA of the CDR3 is TGTGCCAGCAGACTAGACGGATCCAACTCACCCCTCCACTTT. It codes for CASRLDGSNSPLHF.